This TCR beta chain was documented in a study of T cells in Graves' hyperthyroidism and ophthalmopathy (dated by TCRdb to the late 2010s). For the wider study: A discovery cohort of around 100 patients, about 40 with Graves' ophthalmopathy and 57 with stable Graves' hyperthyroidism, was used to find distinguishing TCR V-J signatures. An independent validation cohort of under 20 hyperthyroidism patients and 17 patients who later progressed to ophthalmopathy tested prospective prediction of ophthalmopathy. The 100 discovery patients were randomly split 7:3 into training and test sets. Thyroid tissue and blood T-cell repertoires from six Graves' hyperthyroidism patients were also compared in the study. After blood sampling, hyperthyroidism patients were treated with methimazole at a starting dose of 30 mg daily, and ophthalmopathy patients were treated with high-dose intravenous methylprednisolone. The paper reports TCR Vbeta CDR3 sequencing of some 140 peripheral blood samples: some 41 ophthalmopathy, fewer than 85 hyperthyroidism and 17 progressor patients. Results and caveats for the whole study, not just this receptor: Most expanded thyroid clonotypes (frequency above 0.001) were also detected in blood, a finding suggesting that blood repertoires may reflect thyroid immune responses. In cross-validation, a model built on a 13 V-J signature told ophthalmopathy apart from stable hyperthyroidism with approximately 90% sensitivity and roughly 81% specificity, and in testing the same model reached 80%/75%. No statistical method was used to set the sample size in advance, and investigators knew the group allocation. In validation, the model predicted progression to ophthalmopathy with 60% to 71% sensitivity and 72% to 75% specificity, a median of about six months before onset.

Amplification of TCR beta CDR3 regions was carried out from RNA transcripts. The first round of RT-PCR for the TCR CDR3 was performed with the HTBI primer set and the Qiagen OneStep RT-PCR kit. The libraries were constructed in a second round of multiplex PCR and then size-selected and purified. Libraries were sequenced paired-end with 100 bp reads on an Illumina HiSeq2000. The paper's processing steps were these. Raw data were processed with SOAPnuke, discarding reads with adapters, uncalled bases, mean Phred below 15, or no exact constant-primer or identifier match. High-quality paired reads were merged using COPE v1.2.5, and each unique nucleotide sequence was defined as a clonotype. Clonotypes were aligned to IMGT TRBV, TRBD and TRBJ reference segments using MiTCR v1.1. Only V-J combinations with frequency above 0.0001, covering 99.2% of repertoires, were analysed. The TCS score was defined as F50 (clonal expansion) divided by E x V (chaos), with BLOSUM62-based TCRdist calculated between CDR3 peptides within each V-J. Welch's t-statistics and random forest reduced around 520 V-J features to roughly 13, which were used in a naive Bayes classifier (R e1071). The Morisita-Horn index was used to measure how similar the thyroid and blood repertoires were. TCRdb reprocessing: public reads trimmed at Q25 with fastp, clones called with MiXCR, in-frame beta chains kept. Merged by CDR3 protein, the rows form single entries marked with the most common genes and DNA. The V and J calls come from TCRdb's annotation, not from the publication. The sample contains over 650,000 distinct CDR3 sequences, just under 45% of them found a single time. The biggest ten clones account for approximately 6.8% of the sample.

V sheds 4 bases and J sheds 8 bases, leaving 14 bases between their ends. Spanning cysteine to phenylalanine, the CDR3 consists of 13 amino acids. The entry retains the CDR3 DNA only, 39 bases that are in frame from base 1. From a lookup of the germline V gene (reference sequence), CDR1 and CDR2 are SEHNR and FQNEAQ. In regard to this clonotype: Which antigen it targets is not known. No base qualities exist here, and no much larger clone lies one base off it.

Patients with uncontrolled infections, other autoimmune diseases, pregnancy or lactation were excluded. Diagnoses were based on clinical symptoms, serum thyroxine and TRAb, thyroid ultrasound and orbital computed tomography. Trizol reagent was used to extract total RNA, and RNA quality was then checked on an Agilent 2100 Bioanalyzer. This TCR was recovered from an adult man with Graves' disease, either hyperthyroidism or ophthalmopathy (not recorded which). The sequenced sample was peripheral blood or thyroid tissue (not recorded which). This receptor chain uses TRBV7-9 and TRBJ1-2, with no D gene named confidently. The sequenced DNA: TGTGCCAGCAGCTCGGGTGGCAGTTTGGGCTACACCTTC. This codes for CASSSGGSLGYTF.